The source of this T cell receptor (beta chain) is a study of cytomegalovirus exposure and HLA in healthy donors. Overall study findings and caveats: TCR beta sequences reportedly predicted most subjects' HLA-A and HLA-B alleles accurately. Later analysis associated a missense DCLRE1C variant with TCR beta V- and J-gene trimming.

This CDR3 has 16 residues. Per the germline V gene, CDR1 is SGHRS and CDR2 is YFSETQ. Trimming took off 0 bases at V and 0 bases at J, with 10 bases between the two ends. About this clone: The antigen is unknown.

PCR primers comprised 60 Vbeta and 13 Jbeta primers. Only in-frame clones appear in the TCRdb table, and some are missing; sequencing was by immunoSEQ multiplex PCR. Counted here are around 200,000 clones, under 85% occurring once; the ten biggest clones make up 1.6%. The sequence was collected from a man over 45 in good health and CMV-seronegative. J is TRBJ2-1 and V is TRBV5-1; the D is unclear. The specimen was PBMCs. The CDR3 reads CASSLATRSSYNEQFF. For the CDR3, the DNA is TGCGCCAGCAGCTTGGCCACACGGAGCTCCTACAATGAGCAGTTCTTC. The complete variable domain, with remaining parts taken from reference TRBV5-1 and TRBJ2-1, reads KAGVTQTPRYLIKTRGQQVTLSCSPISGHRSVSWYQQTPGQGLQFLFEYFSETQRNKGNFPGRFSGRQFSNSRSEMNVSTLELGDSALYLCASSLATRSSYNEQFFGPGTRLTVL.